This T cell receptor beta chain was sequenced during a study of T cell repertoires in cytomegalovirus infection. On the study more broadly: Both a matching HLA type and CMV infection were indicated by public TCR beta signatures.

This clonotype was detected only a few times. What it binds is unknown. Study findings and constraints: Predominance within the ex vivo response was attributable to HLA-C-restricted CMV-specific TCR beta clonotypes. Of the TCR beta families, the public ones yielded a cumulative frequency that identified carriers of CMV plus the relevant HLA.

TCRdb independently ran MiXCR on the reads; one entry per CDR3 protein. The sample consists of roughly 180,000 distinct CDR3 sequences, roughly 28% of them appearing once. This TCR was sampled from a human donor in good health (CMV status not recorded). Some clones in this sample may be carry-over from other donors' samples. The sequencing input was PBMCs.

The CDR3 DNA reads TGCAGTGCCGAGCATATTGAGGCTGAAGCTTTCTTT. It is translated as CSAEHIEAEAFF. The V gene is TRBV20-1, the J gene TRBJ1-1; D not certain. This CDR3 is 12 amino acids long. V lost 6 bases, J lost 6 bases, and 14 bases lay in between. From germline, CDR1 is DFQATT and CDR2 SNEGSKA (reference sequence).